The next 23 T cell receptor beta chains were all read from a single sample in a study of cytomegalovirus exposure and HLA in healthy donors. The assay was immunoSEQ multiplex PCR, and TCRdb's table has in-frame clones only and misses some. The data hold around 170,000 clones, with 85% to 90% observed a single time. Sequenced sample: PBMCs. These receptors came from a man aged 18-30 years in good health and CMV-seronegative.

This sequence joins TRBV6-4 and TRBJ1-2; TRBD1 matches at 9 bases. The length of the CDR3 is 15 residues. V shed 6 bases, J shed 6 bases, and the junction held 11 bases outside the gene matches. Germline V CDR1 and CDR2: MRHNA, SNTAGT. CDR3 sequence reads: CASRLQPGTGHGYTF. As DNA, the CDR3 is TGTGCCAGCAGACTGCAACCGGGGACAGGGCATGGCTACACCTTC.

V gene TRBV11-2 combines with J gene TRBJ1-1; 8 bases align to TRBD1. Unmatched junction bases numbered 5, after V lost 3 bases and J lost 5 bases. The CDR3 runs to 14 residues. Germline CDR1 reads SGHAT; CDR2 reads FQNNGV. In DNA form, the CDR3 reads TGTGCCAGCAGCTTCCAGGGGGCAGGTACTGAAGCTTTCTTT. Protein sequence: CASSFQGAGTEAFF.

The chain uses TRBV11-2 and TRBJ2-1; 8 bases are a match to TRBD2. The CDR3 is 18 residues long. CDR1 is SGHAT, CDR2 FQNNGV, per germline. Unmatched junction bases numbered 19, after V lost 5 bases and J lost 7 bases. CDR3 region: CASSPGPWAGGRGNEQFF. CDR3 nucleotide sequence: TGTGCCAGCAGCCCAGGGCCCTGGGCGGGAGGCCGGGGGAATGAGCAGTTCTTC.

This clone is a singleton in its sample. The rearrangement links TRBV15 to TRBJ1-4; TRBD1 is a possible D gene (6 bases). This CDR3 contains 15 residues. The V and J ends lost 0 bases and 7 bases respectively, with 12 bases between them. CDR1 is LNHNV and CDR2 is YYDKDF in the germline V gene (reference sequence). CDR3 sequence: CATSRDRGLGEKLFF. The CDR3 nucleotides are TGTGCCACCAGCAGAGATAGGGGGTTGGGTGAAAAACTGTTTTTT.

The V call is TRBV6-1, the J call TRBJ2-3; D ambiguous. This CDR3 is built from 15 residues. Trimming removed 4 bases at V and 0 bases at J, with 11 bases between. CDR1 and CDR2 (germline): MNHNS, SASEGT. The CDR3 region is CASSANPLSTDTQYF. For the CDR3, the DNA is TGTGCCAGCAGTGCTAACCCCCTTAGCACAGATACGCAGTATTTT.

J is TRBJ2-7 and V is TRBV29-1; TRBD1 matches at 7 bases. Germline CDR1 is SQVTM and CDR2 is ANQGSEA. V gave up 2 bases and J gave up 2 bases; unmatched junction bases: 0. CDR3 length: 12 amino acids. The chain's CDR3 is CSVEQGAYEQYF. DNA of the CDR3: TGCAGCGTTGAACAGGGGGCCTACGAGCAGTACTTC.

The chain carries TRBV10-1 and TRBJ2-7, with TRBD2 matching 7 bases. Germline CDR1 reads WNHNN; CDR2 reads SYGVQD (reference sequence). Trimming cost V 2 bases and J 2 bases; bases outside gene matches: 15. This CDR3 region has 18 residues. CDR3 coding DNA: TGCGCCAGCAGTGAGGCACTAACTCCAGCGGGAATCGCCTACGAGCAGTACTTC. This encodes CASSEALTPAGIAYEQYF.

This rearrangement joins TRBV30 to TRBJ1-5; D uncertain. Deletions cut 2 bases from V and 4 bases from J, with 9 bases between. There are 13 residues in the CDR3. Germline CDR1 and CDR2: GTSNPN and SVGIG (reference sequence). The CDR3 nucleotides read TGTGCCTGGAGTACCCGGAGTAATCAGCCCCAGCATTTT. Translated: CAWSTRSNQPQHF.

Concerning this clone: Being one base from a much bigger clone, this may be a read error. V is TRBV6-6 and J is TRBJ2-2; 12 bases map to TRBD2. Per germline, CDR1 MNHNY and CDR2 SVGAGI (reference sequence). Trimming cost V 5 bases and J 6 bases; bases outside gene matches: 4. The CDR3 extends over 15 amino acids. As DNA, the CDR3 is TGTGCCAGCAGTCGACTAGCGGGAGAGGCCGGGGAGCTGTTTTTT. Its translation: CASSRLAGEAGELFF.

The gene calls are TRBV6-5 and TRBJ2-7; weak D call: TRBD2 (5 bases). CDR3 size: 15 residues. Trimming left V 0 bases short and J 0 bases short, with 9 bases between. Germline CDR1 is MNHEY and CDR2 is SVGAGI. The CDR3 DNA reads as TGTGCCAGCAGTTACTCCGGACTCGCCTCCTACGAGCAGTACTTC. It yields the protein CASSYSGLASYEQYF.

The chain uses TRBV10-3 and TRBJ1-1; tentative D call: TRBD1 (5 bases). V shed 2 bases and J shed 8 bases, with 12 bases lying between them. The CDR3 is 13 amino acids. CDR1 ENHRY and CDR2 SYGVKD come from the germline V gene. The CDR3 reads CAISETGALEAFF. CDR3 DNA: TGTGCCATCAGTGAGACAGGAGCCTTAGAAGCTTTCTTT.

Written as DNA, the CDR3 is TGTGCCAGCAGCGAGACATTTCAGTCCGGGCAGTACTTC. Amino acids: CASSETFQSGQYF. The J gene is TRBJ2-7, the V gene TRBV9; D gene uncertain. Per the germline V gene, CDR1 is SGDLS and CDR2 is YYNGEE. Deletions cut 3 bases from V and 9 bases from J, with 16 bases between. This CDR3 has 13 amino acids.

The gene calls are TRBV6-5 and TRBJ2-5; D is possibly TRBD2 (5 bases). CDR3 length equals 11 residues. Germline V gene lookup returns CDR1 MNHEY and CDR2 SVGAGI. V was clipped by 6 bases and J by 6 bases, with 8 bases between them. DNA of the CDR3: TGTGCCAGCAGCGGAGGACAGACCCAGTACTTC. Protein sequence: CASSGGQTQYF.

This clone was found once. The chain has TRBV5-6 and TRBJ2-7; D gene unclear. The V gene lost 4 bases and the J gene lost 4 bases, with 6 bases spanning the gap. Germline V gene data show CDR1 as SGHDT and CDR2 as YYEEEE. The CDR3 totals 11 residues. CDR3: CASSPGYEQYF. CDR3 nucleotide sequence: TGTGCCAGCAGCCCAGGTTACGAGCAGTACTTC. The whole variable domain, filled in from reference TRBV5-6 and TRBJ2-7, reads DAGVTQSPTHLIKTRGQQVTLRCSPKSGHDTVSWYQQALGQGPQFIFQYYEEEERQRGNFPDRFSGHQFPNYSSELNVNALLLGDSALYLCASSPGYEQYFGPGTRLTVT.

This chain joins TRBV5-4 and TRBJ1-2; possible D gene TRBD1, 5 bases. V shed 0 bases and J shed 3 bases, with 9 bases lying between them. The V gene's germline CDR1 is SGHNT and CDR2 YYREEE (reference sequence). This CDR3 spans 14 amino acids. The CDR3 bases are TGTGCCAGCAGCTTGGGTCAGGGTGACTATGGCTACACCTTC. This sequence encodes CASSLGQGDYGYTF.

The DNA of the CDR3 is TGTGCCAGCAGCTTAAGCGGGGGCACCGGGGAGCTGTTTTTT. Encoded protein: CASSLSGGTGELFF. V gene TRBV11-3 combines with J gene TRBJ2-2; TRBD2 aligns across 8 bases. CDR3 length: 14 residues. CDR1 and CDR2 (germline): SGHNT, YENEEA. J was trimmed by 4 bases and V by 2 bases; bases with no gene match: 0.

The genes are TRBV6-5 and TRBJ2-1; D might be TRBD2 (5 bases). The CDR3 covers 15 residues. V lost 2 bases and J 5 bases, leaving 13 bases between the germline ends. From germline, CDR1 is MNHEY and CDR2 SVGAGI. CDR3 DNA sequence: TGTGCCAGCAGTTACAACTGGGAGTTCAACAATGAGCAGTTCTTC. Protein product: CASSYNWEFNNEQFF.

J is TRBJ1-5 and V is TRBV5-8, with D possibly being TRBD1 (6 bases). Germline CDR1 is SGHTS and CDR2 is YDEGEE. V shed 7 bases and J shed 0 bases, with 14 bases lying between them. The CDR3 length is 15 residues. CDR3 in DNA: TGTGCCAGCGAAAAATGGACAGTTAGCAATCAGCCCCAGCATTTT. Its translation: CASEKWTVSNQPQHF. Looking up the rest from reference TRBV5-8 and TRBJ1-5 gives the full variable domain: EAGVTQSPTHLIKTRGQQATLRCSPISGHTSVYWYQQALGLGLQFLLWYDEGEERNRGNFPPRFSGRQFPNYSSELNVNALELEDSALYLCASEKWTVSNQPQHFGDGTRLSIL.

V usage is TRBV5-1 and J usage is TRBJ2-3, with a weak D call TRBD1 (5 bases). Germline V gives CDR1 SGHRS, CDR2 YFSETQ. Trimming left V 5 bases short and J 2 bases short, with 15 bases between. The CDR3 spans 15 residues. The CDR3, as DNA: TGCGCCAGCAGGTTGAGGCCTGGGGCCACAGATACGCAGTATTTT. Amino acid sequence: CASRLRPGATDTQYF.

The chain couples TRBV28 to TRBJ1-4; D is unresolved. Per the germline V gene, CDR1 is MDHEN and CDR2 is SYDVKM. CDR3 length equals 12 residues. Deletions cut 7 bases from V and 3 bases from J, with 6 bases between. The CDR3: CASTVSNEKLFF. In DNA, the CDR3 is TGTGCCAGCACCGTGTCTAATGAAAAACTGTTTTTT.

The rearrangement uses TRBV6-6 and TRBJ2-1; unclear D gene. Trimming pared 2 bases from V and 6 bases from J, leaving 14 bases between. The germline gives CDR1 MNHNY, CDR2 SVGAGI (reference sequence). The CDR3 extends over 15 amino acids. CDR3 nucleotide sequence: TGTGCCAGCAGTTACGAATCTCGCGTAACCAATGAGCAGTTCTTC. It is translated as CASSYESRVTNEQFF.

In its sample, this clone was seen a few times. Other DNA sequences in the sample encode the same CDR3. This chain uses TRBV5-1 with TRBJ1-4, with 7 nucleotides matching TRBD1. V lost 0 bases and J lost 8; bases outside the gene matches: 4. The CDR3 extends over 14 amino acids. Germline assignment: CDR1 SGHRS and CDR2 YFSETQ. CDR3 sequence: CASSLGQGGEKLFF. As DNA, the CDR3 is TGCGCCAGCAGCTTGGGACAGGGTGGGGAAAAACTGTTTTTT.

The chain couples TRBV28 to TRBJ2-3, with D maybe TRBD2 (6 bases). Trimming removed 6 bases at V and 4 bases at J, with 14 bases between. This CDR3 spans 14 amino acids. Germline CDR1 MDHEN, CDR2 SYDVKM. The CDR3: CASSITGVADTQYF. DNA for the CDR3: TGTGCCAGCAGCATTACGGGAGTTGCAGATACGCAGTATTTT.